Presented here are 5 T cell receptor beta chains from one specimen sequenced in a study of T-cell reconstitution after alpha-beta-depleted transplantation in children. For TCRbeta, the library was prepared with unique molecular identifiers. TCRdb ran MiXCR on the PCR reads and lists one entry per CDR3 protein. Among about 460,000 distinct CDR3 sequences, approximately 12% were seen once, and the ten largest hold roughly 5.4%. The sample here was PBMCs from the stem cell graft donor, taken from the stem cell graft. The receptors were gathered from a human donor who donated a stem cell graft to a child with combined immunodeficiency.

This rearrangement joins TRBV15 to TRBJ2-7; D gene unclear. Trimming removed 1 base from V and 1 base from J, with 8 bases in between. Germline CDR1 and CDR2: LNHNV and YYDKDF (reference sequence). This CDR3 has 14 residues. For the CDR3, the DNA is TGTGCCACCAGCAGAGTGGGCAGATCCTACGAGCAGTACTTC. Encoded protein: CATSRVGRSYEQYF.

The sample holds a few counts of this clonotype. The chain is built from TRBV15 and TRBJ2-1; D call uncertain. CDR1 is LNHNV, CDR2 YYDKDF, per germline (reference sequence). The CDR3 consists of 14 residues. V was clipped by 3 bases and J by 6 bases, with 12 bases between them. CDR3 sequence reads: CATSRPAGPNEQFF. As DNA, the CDR3 is TGTGCCACCAGCAGGCCAGCCGGACCCAATGAGCAGTTCTTC. The complete variable domain, with remaining parts taken from reference TRBV15 and TRBJ2-1, reads DAMVIQNPRYQVTQFGKPVTLSCSQTLNHNVMYWYQQKSSQAPKLLFHYYDKDFNNEADTPDNFQSRRPNTSFCFLDIRSPGLGDTAMYLCATSRPAGPNEQFFGPGTRLTVL.

This clonotype was seen a handful of times. The chain joins TRBV29-1 to TRBJ2-5; weak D call: TRBD1 (6 bases). V dropped 3 bases and J dropped 5 bases, with 13 bases sitting between them. Germline V gene sequence: CDR1 SQVTM, CDR2 ANQGSEA. The CDR3 is made up of 13 amino acids. CDR3 region: CSVDLGARETQYF. The DNA of the CDR3 is TGCAGCGTTGATCTGGGGGCGCGGGAGACCCAGTACTTC.

The chain joins TRBV7-2 to TRBJ1-4; 10 bases match TRBD1. Germline CDR1 SGHTA, CDR2 FQGNSA. The CDR3 has 16 amino acids. With V trimmed by 0 bases and J by 8 bases, 6 bases remained unmatched. This CDR3 is CASSLAWDRGREKLFF. CDR3 sequence (DNA): TGTGCCAGCAGCTTAGCTTGGGACAGGGGTAGGGAAAAACTGTTTTTT.

The chain joins TRBV3-1 to TRBJ2-3; tentative D call: TRBD2 (5 bases). Germline CDR1 LGHDT, CDR2 YNNKEL (reference sequence). Trimming cost V 7 bases and J 4 bases, with 18 bases left between them. The CDR3 sequence is 15 residues long. CDR3 in DNA: TGTGCCAGCAAAGGCGGGCGGCCGCGCTCAGATACGCAGTATTTT. It translates to CASKGGRPRSDTQYF.